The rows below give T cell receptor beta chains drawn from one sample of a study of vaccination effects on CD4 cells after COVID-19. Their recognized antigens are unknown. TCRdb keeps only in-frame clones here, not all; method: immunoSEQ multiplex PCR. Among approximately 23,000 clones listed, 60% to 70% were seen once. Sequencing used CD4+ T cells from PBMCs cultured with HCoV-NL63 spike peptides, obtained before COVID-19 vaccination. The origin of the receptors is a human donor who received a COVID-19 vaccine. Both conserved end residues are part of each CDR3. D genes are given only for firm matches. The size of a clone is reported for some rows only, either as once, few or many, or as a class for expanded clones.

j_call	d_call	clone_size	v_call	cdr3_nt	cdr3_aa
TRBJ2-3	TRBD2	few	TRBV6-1	TGTGCCAGCAGTGAACTAGCGGGGGGGCCAGATACGCAGTATTTT	CASSELAGGPDTQYF
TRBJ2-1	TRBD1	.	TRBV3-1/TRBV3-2	TGTGCCAGCAGCCAAGTCAGGGGGACCTACAATGAGCAGTTCTTC	CASSQVRGTYNEQFF
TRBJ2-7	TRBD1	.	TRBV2	TGTGCCAGCAGTGAAGGGGGATGGACAGGGGGTTCCGAGCAGTACTTC	CASSEGGWTGGSEQYF
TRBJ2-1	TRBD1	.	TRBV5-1	TGCGCCAGCAGTGCGCCCCAGGGGGAAGATGAGCAGTTCTTC	CASSAPQGEDEQFF
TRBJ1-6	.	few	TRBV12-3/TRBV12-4	TGTGCCAGCAGTTTAGGCGGTCAAACCCTCCACTTT	CASSLGGQTLHF
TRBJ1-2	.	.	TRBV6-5	TGTGCCAGCAGGGAGACAGCCCATTATGGCTACACCTTC	CASRETAHYGYTF
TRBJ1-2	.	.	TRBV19	TGTGCCAGTAGTATCACGGGGGCCTACTACTACACCTTC	CASSITGAYYYTF
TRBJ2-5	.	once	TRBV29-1	TGCAGCGTTGAGGGGGAACCGATGACCCAGTACTTC	CSVEGEPMTQYF
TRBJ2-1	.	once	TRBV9	TGTGCCAGCAGCGTCAAAGGCGGAGTCTCCTACAATGAGCAGTTCTTC	CASSVKGGVSYNEQFF
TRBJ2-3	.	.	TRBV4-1	TGCGCCAGCAGCCCGCTTCCGGGGGAAAGCACAGATACGCAGTATTTT	CASSPLPGESTDTQYF
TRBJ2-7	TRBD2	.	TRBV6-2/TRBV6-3	TGTGCCAGCAGCCCTTGGGGGGGAGGCCCCTACGAGCAGTACTTC	CASSPWGGGPYEQYF
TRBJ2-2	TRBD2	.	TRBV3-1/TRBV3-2	TGTGCCAGCAGCCGAATAAGACTAGCGGGAGGGACCGGGGAGCTGTTTTTT	CASSRIRLAGGTGELFF
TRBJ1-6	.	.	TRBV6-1	TGTGCCAGCAGTGAAGCGCAGAAGGGCCTCGACTCACCCCTCCACTTT	CASSEAQKGLDSPLHF
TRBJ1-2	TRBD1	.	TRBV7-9	TGTGCCAGCCACCTCGGGACAGGGATCTATGGCTACACCTTC	CASHLGTGIYGYTF
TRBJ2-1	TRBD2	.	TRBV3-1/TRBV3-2	TGTGCCAGCAGCCAAGATAGGACTAGCGGAGTATTCTTC	CASSQDRTSGVFF
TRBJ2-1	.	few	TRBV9	TGTGCCAGCAGCGTTCCGGGACACTCCTACAATGAGCAGTTCTTC	CASSVPGHSYNEQFF
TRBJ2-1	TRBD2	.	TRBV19	TGTGCCAGTACCATAAGCGGGGCCTCCTACAATGAGCAGTTCTTC	CASTISGASYNEQFF
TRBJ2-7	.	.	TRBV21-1	TGTGCCAGCAGCAAAGTCGCTAGCGGGGGGGCCTACGAGCAGTACTTC	CASSKVASGGAYEQYF
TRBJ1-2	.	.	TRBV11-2	TGTGCCAGCAGCTTAAGCAGGGTAGGGTTTGACTATGGCTACACCTTC	CASSLSRVGFDYGYTF
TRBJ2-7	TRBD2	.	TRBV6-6	TGTGCCAGCAGTTACGGGCGGGGGTCGGGCCACGAGCAGTACTTC	CASSYGRGSGHEQYF
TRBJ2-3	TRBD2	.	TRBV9	TGTGCCAGCAGCGTAGTCCCACTAGCGGGGGGGCAGCGTATGAGGCGTACGCAGTATTTT	CASSVVPLAGGQRMRRTQYF
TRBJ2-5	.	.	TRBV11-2	TGTGCCAGCAGCTTAGCAGCTACCCCAGGGACCCAGTACTTC	CASSLAATPGTQYF
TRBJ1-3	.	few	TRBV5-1	TGCGCCAGCAGCGGCAACTCTGGAAACACCATATATTTT	CASSGNSGNTIYF
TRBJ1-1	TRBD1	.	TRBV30	TGTGCCTGGGGTCTAATTGGACAGGGTAACACTGAAGCTTTCTTT	CAWGLIGQGNTEAFF
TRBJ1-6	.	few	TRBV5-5	TGTGCCAGCAGCGGCTGGGGGCAGGATAATTCACCCCTCCACTTT	CASSGWGQDNSPLHF
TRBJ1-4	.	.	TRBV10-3	TGTGCCATCAGTGTTACCGCGACAAGCTTTAATGAAAAACTGTTTTTT	CAISVTATSFNEKLFF
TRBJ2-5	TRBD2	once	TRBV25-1	TGTGCCAGCAGTGATTCCCCCCTAGCGGGGGAGGAGACCCAGTACTTC	CASSDSPLAGEETQYF
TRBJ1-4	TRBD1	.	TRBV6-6	TGTGCCGTTTGCCAGGGGGCGCCGGGTGAAAAACTGTTTTTT	CAVCQGAPGEKLFF
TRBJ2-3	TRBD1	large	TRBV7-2	TGTGCCAGCAGCTTAGAAGGGTCCCTCGGGACAGGCACAGATACGCAGTATTTT	CASSLEGSLGTGTDTQYF
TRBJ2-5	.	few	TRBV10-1	TGCGCCAGCAGTGCGTGGCGAAACGAAGAGACCCAGTACTTC	CASSAWRNEETQYF
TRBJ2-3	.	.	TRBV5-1	TGCGCCAGCGGGCCCCAGGGGGGTGCCACAGATACGCAGTATTTT	CASGPQGGATDTQYF
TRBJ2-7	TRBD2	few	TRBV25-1	TGTGCCAGCAGTGAGGGAGGGGAGCAGTACTTC	CASSEGGEQYF
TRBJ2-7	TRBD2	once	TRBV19	TGTGCCAGTAGTATCGTGACTAGCGGACTCTACGAGCAGTACTTC	CASSIVTSGLYEQYF
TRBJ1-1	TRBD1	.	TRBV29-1	TGCAGCGACCGGACAGGGGGAAGAGCTGAAGCTTTCTTT	CSDRTGGRAEAFF
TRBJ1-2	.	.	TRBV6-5	TGTGCCAGCAGTCCCGCTGTCCAGGTGGATGGCTACACCTTC	CASSPAVQVDGYTF
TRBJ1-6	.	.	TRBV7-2	TGTGCCAGCAGCGCGGGACTGACTAATTCACCCCTCCACTTT	CASSAGLTNSPLHF
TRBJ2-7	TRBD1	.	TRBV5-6	TGTGCCAGCAGCCACGGGACAGGGTTTGTTACGGGTGAGCAGTACTTC	CASSHGTGFVTGEQYF
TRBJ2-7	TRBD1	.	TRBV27	TGTGCCAGCAGTTCCGGGACAGGGGGTGTAGCCTACGAGCAGTACTTC	CASSSGTGGVAYEQYF
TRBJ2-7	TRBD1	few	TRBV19	TGTGCCAGTAGGCTCACCGGGACAGTCTCCTACGAGCAGTACTTC	CASRLTGTVSYEQYF
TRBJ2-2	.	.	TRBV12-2	TGTGCAAGTCGCTCCGAGGGCCAGGGTCGGGTCCACCCCGGGGAGCTGTTTTTT	CASRSEGQGRVHPGELFF
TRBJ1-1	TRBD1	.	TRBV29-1	TGCAGCGTCCAATGGGACAGGGACACTGAAGCTTTCTTT	CSVQWDRDTEAFF
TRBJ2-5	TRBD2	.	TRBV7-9	TGTGCCCTCGGGCGGGAGGGAGGGGAGACCCAGTACTTC	CALGREGGETQYF
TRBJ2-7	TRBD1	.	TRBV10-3	TGTGCCATCAGTAAGGGACAGATCTACGAGCAGTACTTC	CAISKGQIYEQYF
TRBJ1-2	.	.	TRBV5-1	TGCGCCAGCAGCCCGGGACGCCTGGATGGCTACACCTTC	CASSPGRLDGYTF
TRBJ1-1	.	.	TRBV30	TGTGCCTGGAGTCCGGGGTGGGCCACTGAAGCTTTCTTT	CAWSPGWATEAFF
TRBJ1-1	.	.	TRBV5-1	TGCGCCAGCAGCTGGGGAGGGAAGAACACTGAAGCTTTCTTT	CASSWGGKNTEAFF
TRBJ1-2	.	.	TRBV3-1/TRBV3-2	TGTGCCAGCAGTGAGTCGCCCAACTATGGCTACACCTTC	CASSESPNYGYTF
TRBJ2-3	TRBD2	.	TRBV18	TGTGCCAGCTCACCCATGTTAGCGGGGGGCCACACAGATACGCAGTATTTT	CASSPMLAGGHTDTQYF
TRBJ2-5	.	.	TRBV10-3	TGTGCCATCTCTGGTGGCGCTAGCCAAGAGACCCAGTACTTC	CAISGGASQETQYF
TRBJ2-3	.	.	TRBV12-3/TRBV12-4	TGTGCCAGCAGGGGTGGTAGGACGCAGTATTTT	CASRGGRTQYF
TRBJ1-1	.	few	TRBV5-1	TGCGCCAGCAGCTTTTCAGGACGGAACACTGAAGCTTTCTTT	CASSFSGRNTEAFF
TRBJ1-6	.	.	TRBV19	TGTGCCAGTAGTACGCAAGTTCTAGATTCACCCCTCCACTTT	CASSTQVLDSPLHF
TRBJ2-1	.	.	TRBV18	TGTGCCAGCTCACCACTGTCTGGGGACAATGAGCAGTTCTTC	CASSPLSGDNEQFF